This TCR beta chain was retrieved from a study of blood T cells in healthy people across ages. This clonotype was found a few times. Germline trimming cut 0 bases from V and 2 bases from J; bases unmatched to any gene: 7. In germline, CDR1 is SGDLS, CDR2 YYNGEE. This CDR3 is 16 amino acids long. Using a J-beta primer mix together with a sample-barcoded 5' primer, a second PCR was run for about 7 to 12 cycles. Every molecule of cDNA carried a tag from a template-switch adaptor with 12 random nucleotides. TCRdb redid the calling of the 5' RACE reads with MiXCR, one entry per CDR3 protein. This table has 1.5 million to 2 million distinct CDR3 sequences, approximately 28% appearing once.

The sequenced sample consisted of blood. The chain carries TRBV9 and TRBJ2-5, with 7 nucleotides matching TRBD2. The sequence was obtained from a woman aged 25 to 45 in good health. DNA for the CDR3: TGTGCCAGCAGCGTAGCTCCGGGACTAACTCAAGAGACCCAGTACTTC. This codes for CASSVAPGLTQETQYF. The variable domain in full, completed from reference TRBV9 and TRBJ2-5, reads DSGVTQTPKHLITATGQRVTLRCSPRSGDLSVYWYQQSLDQGLQFLIQYYNGEERAKGNILERFSAQQFPDLHSELNLSSLELGDSALYFCASSVAPGLTQETQYFGPGTRLLVL.